This T cell receptor beta chain was retrieved from a study of blood T cell repertoires in COVID-19. As for the study in general: From T cells, B-cell-depleted T cells, or PBMCs came the material, which was cDNA or gDNA.

Produced via immunoSEQ multiplex PCR; TCRdb's table is partial and in-frame only. The profile shows around 27,000 clones, 70% to 90% of them singletons. V was cut by 1 base and J by 4 bases, with 13 bases left in between. The germline CDR1 and CDR2 sequences are SGHAT and FQNNGV. The CDR3 spans 15 residues. The chain employs TRBV11-2 and TRBJ1-1; possible D gene TRBD1, 5 bases. This receptor was taken from a human donor in a cohort sampled during active COVID-19. The sequenced sample consisted of peripheral blood. Written as DNA, the CDR3 is TGTGCCAGCAGCTTAGGGCAAGGGGCGGTCACTGAAGCTTTCTTT. It yields the protein CASSLGQGAVTEAFF.